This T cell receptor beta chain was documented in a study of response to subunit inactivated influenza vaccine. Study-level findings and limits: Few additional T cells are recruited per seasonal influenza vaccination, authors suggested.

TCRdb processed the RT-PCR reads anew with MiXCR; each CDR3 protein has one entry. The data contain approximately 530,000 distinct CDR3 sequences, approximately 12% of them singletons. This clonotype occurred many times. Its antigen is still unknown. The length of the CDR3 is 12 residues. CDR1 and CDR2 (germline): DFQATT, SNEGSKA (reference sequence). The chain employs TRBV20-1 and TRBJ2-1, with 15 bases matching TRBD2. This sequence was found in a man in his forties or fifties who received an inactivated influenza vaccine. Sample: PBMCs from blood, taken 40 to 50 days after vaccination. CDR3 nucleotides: TGCAGGGGACTAGCGGGAGGAAGCGAGCAGTTCTTC. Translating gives CRGLAGGSEQFF.